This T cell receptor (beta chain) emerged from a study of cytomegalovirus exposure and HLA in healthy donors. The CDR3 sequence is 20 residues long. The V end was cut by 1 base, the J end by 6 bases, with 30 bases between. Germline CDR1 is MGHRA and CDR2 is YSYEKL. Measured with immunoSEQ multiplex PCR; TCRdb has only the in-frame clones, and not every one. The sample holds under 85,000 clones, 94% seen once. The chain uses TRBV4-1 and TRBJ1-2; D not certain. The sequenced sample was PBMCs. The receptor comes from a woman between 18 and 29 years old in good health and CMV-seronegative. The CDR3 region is CASSQVAAQHQDLMEDGYTF. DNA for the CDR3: TGCGCCAGCAGCCAAGTTGCAGCACAGCATCAAGATCTGATGGAGGATGGCTACACCTTC.